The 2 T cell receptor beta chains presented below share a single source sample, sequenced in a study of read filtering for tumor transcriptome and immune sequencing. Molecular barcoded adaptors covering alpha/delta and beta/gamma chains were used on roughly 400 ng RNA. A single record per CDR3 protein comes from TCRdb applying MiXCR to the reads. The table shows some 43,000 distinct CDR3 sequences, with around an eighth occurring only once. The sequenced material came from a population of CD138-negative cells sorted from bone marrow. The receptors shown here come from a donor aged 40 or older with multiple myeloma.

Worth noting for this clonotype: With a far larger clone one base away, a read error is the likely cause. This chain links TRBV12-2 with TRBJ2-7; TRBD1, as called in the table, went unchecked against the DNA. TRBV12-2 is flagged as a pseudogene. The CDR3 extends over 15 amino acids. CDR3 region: CASSRTGQGAYDQYF. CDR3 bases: TGTGCCAGCAGCCGGACGGGACAGGGAGCCTACGATCAGTACTTC.

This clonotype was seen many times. In DNA, the CDR3 is TGCAGGGCCGGGACTAGCGACTACAATGAGCAGTTCTTC. This sequence encodes CRAGTSDYNEQFF. This chain connects TRBV20-1 to TRBJ2-1, with TRBD2 identical over 10 bases. The CDR3 is made up of 13 amino acids. Germline CDR1 is DFQATT and CDR2 is SNEGSKA (reference sequence).